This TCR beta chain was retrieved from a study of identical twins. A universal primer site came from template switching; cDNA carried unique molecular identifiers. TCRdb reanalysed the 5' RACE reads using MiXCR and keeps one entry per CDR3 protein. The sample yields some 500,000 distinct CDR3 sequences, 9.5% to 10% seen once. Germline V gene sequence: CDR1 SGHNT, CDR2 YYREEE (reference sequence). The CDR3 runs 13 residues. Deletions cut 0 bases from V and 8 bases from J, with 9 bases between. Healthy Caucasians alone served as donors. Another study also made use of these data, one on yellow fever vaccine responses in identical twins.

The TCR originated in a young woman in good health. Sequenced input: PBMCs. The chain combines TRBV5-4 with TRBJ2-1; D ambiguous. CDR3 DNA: TGTGCCAGCAGCTTGGGCACTATCGATGAGCAGTTCTTC. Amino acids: CASSLGTIDEQFF.